The source of this T cell receptor (beta chain) is a study of T cell responses to AZD1222 COVID-19 vaccine. Trimming took 5 bases from V and 1 from J, leaving 21 bases between them. Per germline, CDR1 MDHEN and CDR2 SYDVKM. The CDR3 runs to 17 residues. Clones were read by immunoSEQ multiplex PCR, and TCRdb kept only the in-frame ones, dropping some. The sample holds about 52,000 clones, around 90% seen once. J is TRBJ2-7 and V is TRBV28; D gene ambiguous. This clonotype was obtained from an adult who received the AZD1222 COVID-19 vaccine. Source: peripheral blood, taken 28 days after the second AZD1222 dose. CDR3 protein: CASSPLETAFWSYEQYF. The CDR3 DNA sequence: TGTGCCAGCAGTCCTTTGGAGACGGCCTTTTGGTCCTACGAGCAGTACTTC.